The 32 T cell receptor beta chains given below trace back to one sample, sequenced in a study of cytomegalovirus exposure and HLA in healthy donors. This table comes from immunoSEQ multiplex PCR, and its TCRdb copy is limited to in-frame clones, with some not included. The profile shows around 250,000 clones, less than 95% of them singletons. Sequencing was carried out using PBMCs. These TCRs come from a woman aged 25-40 years in good health and CMV-seronegative.

The rearrangement joins TRBV28 to TRBJ1-2; 9 nucleotides agree with TRBD1. V shed 3 bases and J 10 bases; nucleotides not matched to a gene: 9. Germline V gene data show CDR1 as MDHEN and CDR2 as SYDVKM. CDR3 length equals 14 residues. In nucleotides, the CDR3 is TGTGCCAGCAGTTTTCAGGGACAGGGTTTGGTCTACACCTTC. Its protein product is CASSFQGQGLVYTF.

The chain joins TRBV6-5 to TRBJ2-2, with D possibly TRBD1 on 6 matching bases. The CDR3 sequence is 14 residues long. Germline loops: CDR1 MNHEY, CDR2 SVGAGI. The V end lost 6 bases, the J end lost 4 bases, and 12 bases lay between the germline ends. CDR3 nucleotide sequence: TGTGCCAGCAGACCGGACAGAACCACCGGGGAGCTGTTTTTT. Its protein product is CASRPDRTTGELFF.

V is TRBV7-9 and J is TRBJ2-2; the D call may be TRBD1 or TRBD2 (5 bases each). V lost 0 bases to trimming and J lost 8 bases, with 13 bases between them. The CDR3 loop spans 15 amino acids. Germline CDR1 SEHNR, CDR2 FQNEAQ (reference sequence). CDR3 loop: CASSLAGDVAGELFF. The CDR3 DNA reads as TGTGCCAGCAGCTTAGCCGGGGACGTTGCGGGGGAGCTGTTTTTT.

The V gene is TRBV19, the J gene TRBJ1-2; tentatively, D is TRBD1 (6 bases). CDR3 size: 13 residues. CDR1 is LNHDA and CDR2 is SQIVND in the germline V gene (reference sequence). V lost 3 bases and J lost 4, with 9 bases in between. CDR3 DNA sequence: TGTGCCAGTAGTATGGGCAGGGGCTATGGCTACACCTTC. Its protein is CASSMGRGYGYTF.

This clone was observed a single time. The rearrangement joins TRBV5-5 to TRBJ2-2, with 10 bases aligning to TRBD2. Trimming took 4 bases from V and 7 from J; bases not matched to a gene: 13. The germline V gene has CDR1 SGHKS and CDR2 YYEKEE (reference sequence). The CDR3 has 17 amino acids. The CDR3 DNA reads TGTGCCAGCAGCAAACAACTAGCGGGACTCGCGAACGGGGAGCTGTTTTTT. It yields the protein CASSKQLAGLANGELFF.

The chain links TRBV19 to TRBJ1-1; TRBD1 agrees at 9 bases. The germline V gene has CDR1 LNHDA and CDR2 SQIVND (reference sequence). The CDR3 runs 14 residues. Trimming cost V 7 bases and J 3 bases; bases outside gene matches: 6. CDR3 sequence reads: CASTAWTGDTEAFF. The CDR3 DNA sequence: TGTGCCAGTACCGCCTGGACAGGGGACACTGAAGCTTTCTTT.

This clone was recorded a few times. The chain recombines TRBV7-9 with TRBJ2-1, with 13 bases aligning to TRBD2. V was clipped by 6 bases and J by 9 bases; unmatched bases: 8. Per the germline V gene, CDR1 is SEHNR and CDR2 is FQNEAQ (reference sequence). The CDR3 length is 15 residues. CDR3 coding DNA: TGTGCCAGCAGACCACTAGCGGGAGGGCCGGGTGAGCAGTTCTTC. This sequence encodes CASRPLAGGPGEQFF.

V is TRBV19 and J is TRBJ2-7, with TRBD2 matching 13 bases. CDR3 length: 15 residues. Germline assignment: CDR1 LNHDA and CDR2 SQIVND (reference sequence). Trimming removed 6 bases from V and 4 bases from J; junction bases left unmatched: 6. CDR3 sequence: CASSLTSGRFYEQYF. The DNA of the CDR3 is TGTGCCAGTAGCCTGACTAGCGGGAGGTTTTACGAGCAGTACTTC.

V usage is TRBV29-1 and J usage is TRBJ2-2; D call uncertain. Trimming removed 6 bases from V and 1 base from J, with 15 bases in between. This CDR3 is 15 amino acids long. Germline CDR1 is SQVTM and CDR2 is ANQGSEA. The CDR3 region is CSVTNLGRNTGELFF. CDR3 nucleotide sequence: TGCAGCGTAACGAACTTGGGCAGGAACACCGGGGAGCTGTTTTTT.

This chain uses TRBV7-3 with TRBJ2-1; 14 bases agree with TRBD2. The V gene's germline CDR1 is SGHTA and CDR2 FQGTGA. The length of the CDR3 is 18 residues. With 1 base clipped from V and 6 bases from J, the junction kept 8 bases outside the gene matches. CDR3 loop: CASSLMSRGLAGANEQFF. The CDR3 DNA follows: TGTGCCAGCAGCTTAATGTCTCGGGGACTAGCGGGAGCCAATGAGCAGTTCTTC.

The CDR3 DNA reads as TGTGCCAGCAGTCCCCATTGGAGGTTTGAAGCTTTCTTT. This codes for CASSPHWRFEAFF. J is TRBJ1-1 and V is TRBV28; D unresolved. This CDR3 comprises 13 residues. CDR1 and CDR2 (germline): MDHEN, SYDVKM. V was pared by 5 bases and J by 7 bases, with 14 bases between. Based on the CDR3 plus reference TRBV28 and TRBJ1-1, the full variable domain is DVKVTQSSRYLVKRTGEKVFLECVQDMDHENMFWYRQDPGLGLRLIYFSYDVKMKEKGDIPEGYSVSREKKERFSLILESASTNQTSMYLCASSPHWRFEAFFGQGTRLTVV.

In its sample, this clone was seen a few times. This CDR3 reads CASGPGPRNGYTF. CDR3 bases: TGTGCTAGTGGTCCCGGGCCCCGGAATGGCTACACCTTC. V usage is TRBV12-5 and J usage is TRBJ1-2; no firm D call. V lost 5 bases to trimming and J lost 6 bases, with 13 bases between them. Germline assignment: CDR1 LGHNT and CDR2 FRNRAP. The CDR3 length is 13 residues.

The rearrangement uses TRBV18 and TRBJ2-7, with D possibly matching TRBD1 (5 bases). This CDR3 is 15 amino acids long. Trimming took 9 bases from V and 7 from J, leaving 25 bases between them. Germline V gene sequence: CDR1 KGHSH, CDR2 LQKENI. CDR3 sequence (DNA): TGTGCCAGTAAGCCACGACAGAGCTCATTGGGAGAGCAGTACTTC. Its protein product is CASKPRQSSLGEQYF.

The chain uses TRBV29-1 and TRBJ1-4, with D hard to call. Trimming took off 2 bases at V and 4 bases at J, with 11 bases between the two ends. The germline V gene encodes CDR1 SQVTM and CDR2 ANQGSEA. The CDR3 runs 14 residues. This chain's CDR3 is CSVEFPGSNEKLFF. The DNA for the CDR3 is TGCAGCGTTGAATTCCCTGGTAGTAATGAAAAACTGTTTTTT.

V is TRBV4-3 and J is TRBJ2-7; 7 bases agree with TRBD1. Germline assignment: CDR1 LGHNA and CDR2 YSLEER. With 0 bases clipped from V and 2 bases from J, the junction kept 4 bases outside the gene matches. This CDR3 has 15 residues. The DNA for the CDR3 is TGCGCCAGCAGCCAAGACGGGGACAGTACCTACGAGCAGTACTTC. Translating gives CASSQDGDSTYEQYF.

This chain uses TRBV7-6 with TRBJ2-1, with D possibly matching TRBD2 (5 bases). Germline CDR1 and CDR2: SGHVS and FNYEAQ. V lost 1 base and J lost 6, with 10 bases in between. This CDR3 spans 14 amino acids. The DNA of the CDR3 is TGTGCCAGCAGCTTAGGAGGGCTAGCCAATGAGCAGTTCTTC. As protein: CASSLGGLANEQFF. Together with reference TRBV7-6 and TRBJ2-1, the CDR3 gives the full variable domain: GAGVSQSPRYKVTKRGQDVALRCDPISGHVSLYWYRQALGQGPEFLTYFNYEAQQDKSGLPNDRFSAERPEGSISTLTIQRTEQRDSAMYRCASSLGGLANEQFFGPGTRLTVL.

The V and J genes are TRBV6-4 and TRBJ2-6; D not resolved. Between the trimmed V and J ends, which lost 6 bases and 0 bases, there was a span of 6 bases. This CDR3 region has 14 residues. Per germline, CDR1 MRHNA and CDR2 SNTAGT. CDR3 in DNA: TGTGCCAGCAGCGAGTACTCTGGGGCCAACGTCCTGACTTTC. It encodes CASSEYSGANVLTF.

The CDR3 here is CASSVVSGGRTEAFF. The CDR3 DNA reads TGTGCCAGCAGCGTAGTAAGTGGGGGCCGGACTGAAGCTTTCTTT. This sequence joins TRBV9 and TRBJ1-1; weak D call: TRBD1 (6 bases). This CDR3 is 15 amino acids long. CDR1 SGDLS and CDR2 YYNGEE come from the germline V gene. The ends were cut back, 0 bases at V and 5 bases at J, with 14 bases in the middle.

Concerning this clone: A much larger clonotype is one base distant, so this may be a read error. The chain couples TRBV2 to TRBJ2-2; D is possibly TRBD1 (5 bases). This CDR3 spans 13 amino acids. The V and J ends lost 5 bases and 1 base respectively, with 5 bases between them. Germline V gives CDR1 SNHLY, CDR2 FYNNEI. CDR3 nucleotide sequence: TGTGCCAGCAGTACAGGGAACACCGGGGAGCTGTTTTTT. This sequence encodes CASSTGNTGELFF.

This rearrangement joins TRBV27 to TRBJ2-7; either TRBD1 or TRBD2 may fit D (7 bases each). The V gene's germline CDR1 is MNHEY and CDR2 SMNVEV (reference sequence). The length of the CDR3 is 15 residues. The V end was cut by 7 bases, the J end by 2 bases, with 18 bases between. The CDR3 region is CASKGGGGAPYEQYF. The CDR3 coding sequence is TGTGCCAGCAAAGGGGGAGGGGGCGCACCCTACGAGCAGTACTTC.

This clone appeared a single time. The V gene is TRBV4-3, the J gene TRBJ2-1; D is unresolved. The CDR3 loop spans 19 amino acids. Per germline, CDR1 LGHNA and CDR2 YSLEER. Trimming removed 0 bases at V and 0 bases at J, with 18 bases between. Written as DNA, the CDR3 is TGCGCCAGCAGCCAAGAATCGGCGGCAGCGAGAAGCTCCTACAATGAGCAGTTCTTC. Translation gives CASSQESAAARSSYNEQFF.

This sequence joins TRBV6-1 and TRBJ1-2; the D gene is possibly TRBD1 (5 bases). The CDR3 covers 16 residues. From germline, CDR1 is MNHNS and CDR2 SASEGT. V was pared by 4 bases and J by 3 bases, with 18 bases between. The DNA for the CDR3 is TGTGCCAGCAGTGTCATCCGGGACTCAGCCTACTATGGCTACACCTTC. Its translation: CASSVIRDSAYYGYTF.

The rearrangement links TRBV6-6 to TRBJ2-1; D is unclear. CDR1 and CDR2 from the germline V gene are MNHNY and SVGAGI (reference sequence). Trimming took off 0 bases at V and 10 bases at J, with 7 bases between the two ends. The CDR3 contains 12 residues. The CDR3 loop reads CASSYSNGEQFF. Written as DNA, the CDR3 is TGTGCCAGCAGTTACTCGAACGGGGAGCAGTTCTTC.

This clone was observed a handful of times. This chain joins TRBV28 and TRBJ2-7; 15 bases line up with TRBD2. The CDR3 has 20 amino acids. Germline V gene data show CDR1 as MDHEN and CDR2 as SYDVKM. The V segment lost 3 bases and the J segment 0 bases; nucleotides outside the gene matches: 12. The CDR3 nucleotides read TGTGCCAGCAGTTTGCTTTTGTCCGGACTAGCGGGAGGGAACTCCTACGAGCAGTACTTC. Translation: CASSLLLSGLAGGNSYEQYF. Supplemented by reference TRBV28 and TRBJ2-7, the full variable domain reads DVKVTQSSRYLVKRTGEKVFLECVQDMDHENMFWYRQDPGLGLRLIYFSYDVKMKEKGDIPEGYSVSREKKERFSLILESASTNQTSMYLCASSLLLSGLAGGNSYEQYFGPGTRLTVT.

V gene TRBV6-5 combines with J gene TRBJ2-7; 10 bases line up with TRBD2. V lost 2 bases to trimming and J lost 5 bases; unmatched junction nucleotides: 6. The CDR3 has 15 residues. Germline CDR1 is MNHEY and CDR2 is SVGAGI. CDR3 sequence: CASSYLAGETDEQYF. CDR3 coding DNA: TGTGCCAGCAGTTACCTAGCGGGAGAGACGGACGAGCAGTACTTC.

In this sample, this clone turned up once. The chain carries TRBV13 and TRBJ2-1, with D maybe TRBD2 (6 bases). The CDR3 covers 16 residues. The V and J ends lost 2 bases and 0 bases respectively, with 11 bases between them. Germline-derived CDR1 and CDR2 are PRHDT and FYEKMQ (reference sequence). This CDR3 is CASSLRTSISYNEQFF. The CDR3 bases are TGTGCCAGCAGCTTACGTACTAGCATCTCCTACAATGAGCAGTTCTTC.

This clone was seen a single time. The genes are TRBV28 and TRBJ2-7, with TRBD1 as a possible D gene (6 bases). The germline V gene has CDR1 MDHEN and CDR2 SYDVKM. The CDR3 has 14 amino acids. Trimming pared 5 bases from V and 2 bases from J, leaving 13 bases between. CDR3 sequence: CASSPKDRPYEQYF. For the CDR3, the DNA is TGTGCCAGCAGTCCAAAGGACAGACCCTACGAGCAGTACTTC.

The gene calls are TRBV2 and TRBJ2-5; the D is unclear. CDR3 length: 13 residues. Germline V lookup: CDR1 SNHLY, CDR2 FYNNEI. Trimming removed 8 bases from V and 5 bases from J, with 15 bases in between. The CDR3 sequence: CASQQFQDETQYF. The CDR3 DNA is TGTGCCAGCCAGCAATTCCAGGATGAGACCCAGTACTTC.

The chain employs TRBV28 and TRBJ2-7; the D is unclear. This CDR3 comprises 12 residues. The germline V gene encodes CDR1 MDHEN and CDR2 SYDVKM. V shed 3 bases and J shed 3 bases, with 6 bases lying between them. The CDR3: CASSFGVYEQYF. The CDR3 DNA is TGTGCCAGCAGTTTCGGCGTCTACGAGCAGTACTTC.

The V gene is TRBV7-3, the J gene TRBJ2-4; 8 bases match TRBD2. The CDR3 length is 12 residues. V lost 1 base, J lost 13 bases, and 3 bases stayed unmatched. CDR1 SGHTA and CDR2 FQGTGA come from the germline V gene. The CDR3 sequence: CASSLNTGGQYF. DNA for the CDR3: TGTGCCAGCAGCTTAAACACGGGAGGGCAGTACTTC. Full variable domain (missing parts from reference TRBV7-3 and TRBJ2-4): GAGVSQTPSNKVTEKGKYVELRCDPISGHTALYWYRQSLGQGPEFLIYFQGTGAADDSGLPNDRFFAVRPEGSVSTLKIQRTERGDSAVYLCASSLNTGGQYFGAGTRLSVL.

This clone was recorded once. The chain uses TRBV5-6 and TRBJ1-2; D is ambiguous. The CDR3 contains 14 residues. The germline CDR1 and CDR2 sequences are SGHDT and YYEEEE. With 0 bases removed from V and 6 bases from J, the gap between germline ends came to 12 bases. In nucleotides, the CDR3 is TGTGCCAGCAGCTTGGCCGCAGTAAGCAATGGCTACACCTTC. Its protein is CASSLAAVSNGYTF. Full variable domain (missing parts from reference TRBV5-6 and TRBJ1-2): DAGVTQSPTHLIKTRGQQVTLRCSPKSGHDTVSWYQQALGQGPQFIFQYYEEEERQRGNFPDRFSGHQFPNYSSELNVNALLLGDSALYLCASSLAAVSNGYTFGSGTRLTVV.

The genes are TRBV4-1 and TRBJ2-7; D is undetermined. Germline V gives CDR1 MGHRA, CDR2 YSYEKL. The CDR3 is 15 residues long. Trimming removed 2 bases from V and 0 bases from J, with 11 bases in between. Written as DNA, the CDR3 is TGCGCCAGCAGCCAACAAGGTTCTAGCTCCTACGAGCAGTACTTC. It is translated as CASSQQGSSSYEQYF.